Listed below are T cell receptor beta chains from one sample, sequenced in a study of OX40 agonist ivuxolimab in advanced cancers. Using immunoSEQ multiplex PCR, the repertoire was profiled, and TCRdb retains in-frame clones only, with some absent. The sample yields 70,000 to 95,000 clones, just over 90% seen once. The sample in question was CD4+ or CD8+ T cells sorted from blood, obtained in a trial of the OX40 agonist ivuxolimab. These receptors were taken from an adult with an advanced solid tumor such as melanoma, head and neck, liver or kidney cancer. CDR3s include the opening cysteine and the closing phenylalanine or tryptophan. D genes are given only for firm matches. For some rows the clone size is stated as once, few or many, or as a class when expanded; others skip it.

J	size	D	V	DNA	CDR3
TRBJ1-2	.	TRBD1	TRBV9	TGTGCCAGCAGCGCGACAGGGGCCTATGGCTACACCTTC	CASSATGAYGYTF
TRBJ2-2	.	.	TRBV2	TGTGCCAGCAGTAACCCAAGGGGGGGAACCGGGGAGCTGTTTTTT	CASSNPRGGTGELFF
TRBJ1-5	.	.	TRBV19	TGTGCCAGTAGCATCCGGGTTCTCAGGCCGCGCACCCGGGAATATAGCAATCAGCCCCAGCATTTT	CASSIRVLRPRTREYSNQPQHF
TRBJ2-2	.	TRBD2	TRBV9	TGTGCCAGCAGCGTAGCTAGCGGGGGGGCTAACACCGGGGAGCTGTTTTTT	CASSVASGGANTGELFF
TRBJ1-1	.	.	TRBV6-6	TGTGCCAGCTCGGTGGACACTGAAGCTTTCTTT	CASSVDTEAFF
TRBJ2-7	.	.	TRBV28	TGTGCCAGCAGTAGGGAAGTGTCATTCGCAAACTACGAGCAGTACTTC	CASSREVSFANYEQYF
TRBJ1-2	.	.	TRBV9	TGTGCCAGCAGCGTACTAGGGCCCAGCTATGGCTACACCTTC	CASSVLGPSYGYTF
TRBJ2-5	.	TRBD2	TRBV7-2	TGTGCCAGCAGCCCAACGGGCGCGGGGGATGAGACCCAGTACTTC	CASSPTGAGDETQYF
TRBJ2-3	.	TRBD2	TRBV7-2	TGTGCCAGCAGCTTATGGGGAGTGGCGGGAGGAAGCTCGGATACGCAGTATTTT	CASSLWGVAGGSSDTQYF
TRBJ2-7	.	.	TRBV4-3	TGCGCCAGCAGCCATGATGTGGACAGTCCCTACGAGCAGTACTTC	CASSHDVDSPYEQYF
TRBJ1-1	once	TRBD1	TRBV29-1	TGCAGCGTACGACAGGGGGCGCTCGTGAACACTGAAGCTTTCTTT	CSVRQGALVNTEAFF
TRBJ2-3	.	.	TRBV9	TGTGCCAGCAGCCCCGTGGGGTCCTACACAGATACGCAGTATTTT	CASSPVGSYTDTQYF
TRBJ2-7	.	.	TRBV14	TGTGCCAGCAGCCAAGGCCGGACAGTGACCTACGAGCAGTACTTC	CASSQGRTVTYEQYF
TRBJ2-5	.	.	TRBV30	TGTGCCTGGAGTGCCTTCCCCGAAGAGACCCAGTACTTC	CAWSAFPEETQYF
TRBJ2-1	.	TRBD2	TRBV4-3	TGCGCCAGCAGCCAAGACTGGCTAGCGGGAATTGGGAGAAATGAGCAGTTCTTC	CASSQDWLAGIGRNEQFF
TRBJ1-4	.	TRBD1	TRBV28	TGTGCCAGCAGTTCCAGGGGGCCTAGAACTAATGAAAAACTGTTTTTT	CASSSRGPRTNEKLFF
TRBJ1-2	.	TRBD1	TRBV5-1	TGCGCCAGCAGTACGTCAGGGGGCGCTGGCTATGGCTACACCTTC	CASSTSGGAGYGYTF
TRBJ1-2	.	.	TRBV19	TGTGCCAGTACTACCGACCCAGGGGCGCGGGGAGGCTACACCTTC	CASTTDPGARGGYTF
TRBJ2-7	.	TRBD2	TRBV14	TGTGCCAGCAGCCAGGGCGGCGGGAGGGCCGACGAGCAGTACTTC	CASSQGGGRADEQYF
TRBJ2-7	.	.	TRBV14	TGTGCCAGCAGCCCCGGGGGCAGTCGTGGCGAGCAGTACTTC	CASSPGGSRGEQYF
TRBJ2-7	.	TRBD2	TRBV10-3	TGTGCCATCCGCACCGGGACTACAACCTACGAGCAGTACTTC	CAIRTGTTTYEQYF
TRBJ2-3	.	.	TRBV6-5	TGTGCCAGCAGACGGCTCGGGGCCGGCACAGATACGCAGTATTTT	CASRRLGAGTDTQYF